The rows below give T cell receptor beta chains drawn from one sample of a study of T cell responses to AZD1222 COVID-19 vaccine. Generated by immunoSEQ multiplex PCR, the TCRdb table keeps only in-frame clones and is missing some. The profile shows roughly 120,000 clones, about nine tenths of them singletons. The input for sequencing was peripheral blood, taken on day 0 of AZD1222 vaccination. The source of these receptors is an adult in good health. Each CDR3 is given with its conserved first and last residue.

v_gene | CDR3aa
TRBV7-9 | CASSGRDRGWNTEAFF
TRBV7-9 | CASSLDVLGLGYTF
TRBV3-1/TRBV3-2 | CASKGSGGSETQYF
TRBV4-3 | CASSPGTGYYNEQFF
TRBV6-2/TRBV6-3 | CASSPPIGVTNTEAFF
TRBV4-1 | CASSPLGGGPNTEAFF
TRBV27 | CASSRNRDMNQPQHF
TRBV28 | CASSLGRDTEAFF
TRBV4-3 | CASSQDLMVGNTEAFF
TRBV6-5 | CASSYSISGRVDEQYF
TRBV4-3 | CASSQGFQGYEQYF
TRBV10-3 | CAILFKGGARGPSQPQHF
TRBV10-3 | CAISRTGEGYGYTF
TRBV5-6 | CASSLRAVRSPLHF